Presented here are 30 T cell receptor beta chains from one specimen sequenced in a study of identical twins. TCRdb ran MiXCR on the 5' RACE reads and lists one entry per CDR3 protein. The profile shows under 250,000 distinct CDR3 sequences, about 12% of them singletons. The same specimen was also included in a second study, on yellow fever vaccine responses in identical twins.

Sequencing was done on a sample of memory (CD45RO+) T cells sorted from blood. The receptors derive from a woman under 30 in good health.

This clonotype was picked up a small number of times. The V call is TRBV2, the J call TRBJ1-2; D is uncertain. The V gene's germline CDR1 is SNHLY and CDR2 FYNNEI. This CDR3 spans 12 amino acids. Trimming removed 3 bases from V and 4 bases from J, with 6 bases in between. The CDR3 coding sequence is TGTGCCAGCAGTGACTGGGCCTATGGCTACACCTTC. Translated, it gives CASSDWAYGYTF. Filled out from reference TRBV2 and TRBJ1-2, the complete variable domain reads EPEVTQTPSHQVTQMGQEVILRCVPISNHLYFYWYRQILGQKVEFLVSFYNNEISEKSEIFDDQFSVERPDGSNFTLKIRSTKLEDSAMYFCASSDWAYGYTFGSGTRLTVV.

The chain employs TRBV9 and TRBJ2-3; tentatively, D is TRBD2 (5 bases). The CDR3 runs 14 residues. The germline CDR1 and CDR2 sequences are SGDLS and YYNGEE. V lost 0 bases and J lost 6, with 11 bases in between. The CDR3 nucleotides are TGTGCCAGCAGCGTAGGGTTTGGCGGGGATACGCAGTATTTT. Its translation: CASSVGFGGDTQYF.

The J gene is TRBJ2-7, the V gene TRBV6-5, with 8 positions matching TRBD1. Trimming took 0 bases from V and 3 from J; bases not matched to a gene: 7. CDR1 is MNHEY and CDR2 is SVGAGI in the germline V gene. This CDR3 contains 16 residues. The CDR3 sequence: CASSYSSGGAIYEQYF. CDR3 DNA sequence: TGTGCCAGCAGTTACTCCTCAGGGGGCGCCATCTACGAGCAGTACTTC.

The chain has TRBV25-1 and TRBJ2-7; 12 positions match TRBD2. J lost 7 bases, V lost 2 bases, and 0 bases had no gene match. Germline-derived CDR1 and CDR2 are MGHDK and SYGVNS. The CDR3 totals 13 residues. The CDR3, as DNA: TGTGCCAGCAGTGAAGGACTAGCGGGAGAGCAGTACTTC. Protein product: CASSEGLAGEQYF.

Only a few counts were recorded for this clonotype. The chain has TRBV14 and TRBJ2-7; TRBD2 is a possible D gene (7 bases). CDR3 length equals 23 residues. Germline lookup yields CDR1 SGHDN and CDR2 FVKESK. Trimming took 1 base from V and 1 from J, leaving 35 bases between them. CDR3 bases: TGTGCCAGCAGCCAAGGCCACCCCTCCTCTTTTGTGGGGGGGGGGCCTAGATCCTACGAGCAGTACTTC. Amino acid sequence: CASSQGHPSSFVGGGPRSYEQYF. The full variable domain, its missing parts supplied by reference TRBV14 and TRBJ2-7, is EAGVTQFPSHSVIEKGQTVTLRCDPISGHDNLYWYRRVMGKEIKFLLHFVKESKQDESGMPNNRFLAERTGGTYSTLKVQPAELEDSGVYFCASSQGHPSSFVGGGPRSYEQYFGPGTRLTVT.

This clonotype came up many times. The chain is built from TRBV11-2 and TRBJ1-2; D is undetermined. The V end was cut by 2 bases, the J end by 3 bases, with 7 bases between. The CDR3 spans 13 residues. Germline CDR1 SGHAT, CDR2 FQNNGV. The CDR3 region has the DNA TGTGCCAGCAGCTTAAGTCCAGACTATGGCTACACCTTC. Its translation is CASSLSPDYGYTF. Based on the CDR3 plus reference TRBV11-2 and TRBJ1-2, the full variable domain is EAGVAQSPRYKIIEKRQSVAFWCNPISGHATLYWYQQILGQGPKLLIQFQNNGVVDDSQLPKDRFSAERLKGVDSTLKIQPAKLEDSAVYLCASSLSPDYGYTFGSGTRLTVV.

At least ten counts were recorded for this clonotype. The chain links TRBV28 to TRBJ2-7; either TRBD1 or TRBD2 may fit D (5 bases each). The length of the CDR3 is 15 residues. V was pared by 1 base and J by 4 bases, with 14 bases between. In germline, CDR1 is MDHEN, CDR2 SYDVKM. The CDR3 is CASSLSPLGAYEQYF. The CDR3 DNA sequence: TGTGCCAGCAGTTTATCCCCCCTCGGGGCATACGAGCAGTACTTC.

In this sample, this clonotype turned up a few times. The V gene is TRBV10-3, the J gene TRBJ1-5; D might be TRBD1 (6 bases). Trimming pared 3 bases from V and 5 bases from J, leaving 11 bases between. This CDR3 is 14 amino acids long. Per the germline V gene, CDR1 is ENHRY and CDR2 is SYGVKD. The CDR3 sequence is CAISEVGGDQPQHF. For the CDR3, the DNA is TGTGCCATCAGTGAAGTGGGGGGCGATCAGCCCCAGCATTTT.

The CDR3: CASSWTQQGYNEQFF. The CDR3 DNA reads as TGTGCCAGTAGTTGGACGCAACAGGGGTACAATGAGCAGTTCTTC. V usage is TRBV19 and J usage is TRBJ2-1, with 7 bases that match TRBD1. The CDR3 is 15 residues long. With 5 bases clipped from V and 4 bases from J, the junction kept 8 bases outside the gene matches. Per germline, CDR1 LNHDA and CDR2 SQIVND (reference sequence).

This clonotype appeared a few times. The rearrangement links TRBV24-1 to TRBJ2-2, with D perhaps given as TRBD1 or TRBD2 (6 bases each). Germline-derived CDR1 and CDR2 are KGHDR and SFDVKD. The length of the CDR3 is 16 residues. Deletions cut 0 bases from V and 5 bases from J, with 12 bases between. As DNA, the CDR3 is TGTGCCACCAGTGATTTGGCCGGGGGCAGGACCGGGGAGCTGTTTTTT. Its protein product is CATSDLAGGRTGELFF.

In its sample, this clonotype was seen many times. A read error may produce the germline difference seen at one junction end. V gene TRBV3-1 combines with J gene TRBJ2-7; D ambiguous. This CDR3 contains 15 residues. The germline V gene has CDR1 LGHDT and CDR2 YNNKEL (reference sequence). Written as DNA, the CDR3 is TGTGCCAGCAGCCAAGATCCATCCACTCCCTCAGACGGTGTATTC. It codes for CASSQDPSTPSDGVF.

Only a few counts were recorded for this clonotype. The chain joins TRBV27 to TRBJ2-1, with 9 bases lining up with TRBD2. Trimming took 4 bases from V and 1 from J; bases not matched to a gene: 8. The CDR3 is made up of 17 amino acids. Per germline, CDR1 MNHEY and CDR2 SMNVEV (reference sequence). The CDR3 reads CASSSLAGERSYNEQFF. CDR3 nucleotide sequence: TGTGCCAGCAGTTCGTTAGCGGGAGAAAGGTCCTACAATGAGCAGTTCTTC.

There are a few counts of this clonotype. This chain joins TRBV4-3 and TRBJ2-4, with D perhaps TRBD1 (5 bases). The CDR3 runs to 14 residues. V lost 2 bases and J 8 bases, leaving 13 bases between the germline ends. The germline CDR1 and CDR2 sequences are LGHNA and YSLEER. The CDR3 region is CASSQRTSTHIQYF. The CDR3, as DNA: TGCGCCAGCAGCCAACGGACATCAACTCACATTCAGTACTTC.

There are a few counts of this clonotype. This sequence joins TRBV7-2 and TRBJ2-7; 13 bases are a match to TRBD2. Germline V gives CDR1 SGHTA, CDR2 FQGNSA. With V trimmed by 3 bases and J by 4 bases, 6 bases remained unmatched. The CDR3 covers 16 residues. In DNA, the CDR3 is TGTGCCAGCAGCTTTCGGACTAGCGGGAGTGGGTACGAGCAGTACTTC. Translated, it gives CASSFRTSGSGYEQYF.

This clonotype was counted at least ten times. The J gene is TRBJ2-2, the V gene TRBV2; TRBD1 might be the D (6 bases). This CDR3 spans 15 amino acids. The V and J ends lost 5 bases and 3 bases respectively, with 13 bases between them. Germline values: CDR1 SNHLY, CDR2 FYNNEI. CDR3 protein: CASSFDRQDTGELFF. In nucleotides, the CDR3 is TGTGCCAGCAGTTTCGACAGGCAGGACACCGGGGAGCTGTTTTTT.

The rearrangement links TRBV20-1 to TRBJ2-1, with a possible D match to TRBD2 (6 bases). The V and J ends lost 5 bases and 4 bases respectively, with 39 bases between them. The CDR3 is 22 residues long. CDR1 is DFQATT, CDR2 SNEGSKA, per germline (reference sequence). CDR3 coding DNA: TGCAGTGCTCCAACTTCCGCCGGGACTGCGATCGGGGGACCCGGCGGTTACAATGAGCAGTTCTTC. Its translation: CSAPTSAGTAIGGPGGYNEQFF.

V is TRBV6-5 and J is TRBJ1-4, with TRBD1 matching 9 bases. This CDR3 is built from 17 residues. CDR1 is MNHEY and CDR2 is SVGAGI in the germline V gene. J was trimmed by 0 bases and V by 2 bases; bases with no gene match: 4. The CDR3 loop is CASSYTRTGATNEKLFF. CDR3 sequence (DNA): TGTGCCAGCAGTTACACGCGGACAGGGGCAACTAATGAAAAACTGTTTTTT.

The table lists this clonotype with a few counts. The chain employs TRBV11-1 and TRBJ2-3, with 12 bases aligning to TRBD2. CDR1 is SGHAT and CDR2 is FQDESV in the germline V gene (reference sequence). The CDR3 contains 17 residues. V shed 3 bases, J shed 2 bases, and the junction held 6 bases outside the gene matches. CDR3 amino acids: CASSFPGLAGPTDTQYF. CDR3 nucleotides: TGTGCCAGCAGCTTTCCCGGACTAGCGGGGCCCACAGATACGCAGTATTTT.

This clonotype was observed a few times. This chain connects TRBV4-3 to TRBJ1-5; 7 positions agree with TRBD1. The CDR3 runs to 15 residues. V was clipped by 11 bases and J by 3 bases; unmatched bases: 13. Germline-derived CDR1 and CDR2 are LGHNA and YSLEER. The CDR3 protein is CALSPWTGFNQPQHF. CDR3 in DNA: TGCGCCCTCAGCCCCTGGACAGGATTCAATCAGCCCCAGCATTTT.

This clonotype was counted many times. The rearrangement joins TRBV20-1 to TRBJ2-2; 7 bases are shared with TRBD2. Losses at the gene ends were 6 bases for V and 4 bases for J; bases not matched to a gene: 11. The germline gives CDR1 DFQATT, CDR2 SNEGSKA (reference sequence). This CDR3 contains 15 residues. DNA of the CDR3: TGCAGTGCCCCCGGGACCAGCGGGATCACCGGGGAGCTGTTTTTT. Translation: CSAPGTSGITGELFF.

This clonotype was seen once. The rearrangement joins TRBV27 to TRBJ2-7; D gene unclear. Germline loops: CDR1 MNHEY, CDR2 SMNVEV (reference sequence). Deletions cut 6 bases from V and 4 bases from J, with 22 bases between. CDR3 size: 16 residues. This CDR3 is CASRTQPGPQRYEQYF. DNA of the CDR3: TGTGCCAGCAGAACTCAACCCGGTCCCCAGAGATACGAGCAGTACTTC.

The V call is TRBV28, the J call TRBJ1-6; 7 bases agree with TRBD1. Germline values: CDR1 MDHEN, CDR2 SYDVKM. Trimming cost V 6 bases and J 5 bases; bases outside gene matches: 7. This CDR3 comprises 15 residues. DNA of the CDR3: TGTGCCAGCAGAAAATCACAGGGGAATAATTCACCCCTCCACTTT. Translating it yields CASRKSQGNNSPLHF.

This clonotype appeared many times. The J gene is TRBJ2-2, the V gene TRBV12-3 or TRBV12-4; D is unclear. V lost 3 bases, J lost 0 bases, and 11 bases lay in between. This CDR3 is 16 amino acids long. This CDR3 is CASSFVRGSNTGELFF. The DNA for the CDR3 is TGTGCCAGCAGTTTTGTCCGCGGATCGAACACCGGGGAGCTGTTTTTT.

This chain connects TRBV6-6 to TRBJ2-4, with D uncertain. The CDR3 consists of 11 residues. V was trimmed by 2 bases and J by 6 bases, leaving 2 bases between them. CDR1 is MNHNY and CDR2 is SVGAGI in the germline V gene (reference sequence). The CDR3 reads CASSYANIQYF. The CDR3 region has the DNA TGTGCCAGCAGTTACGCAAACATTCAGTACTTC.

This clonotype was seen at least ten times. The chain carries TRBV7-2 and TRBJ2-7, with D possibly being TRBD1 (5 bases). This CDR3 contains 12 residues. Germline V lookup: CDR1 SGHTA, CDR2 FQGNSA. V was trimmed by 5 bases and J by 4 bases, leaving 9 bases between them. CDR3 region: CASSTQGYEQYF. CDR3 nucleotide sequence: TGTGCCAGCAGCACTCAGGGATACGAGCAGTACTTC.

This clonotype occurred a few times. The CDR3 loop is CASSVEGTVGNVLTF. The CDR3 nucleotides read TGTGCCAGCAGCGTAGAGGGTACAGTCGGCAACGTCCTGACTTTC. The chain is built from TRBV9 and TRBJ2-6; D unclear. CDR3 size: 15 residues. In germline, CDR1 is SGDLS, CDR2 YYNGEE. V was pared by 0 bases and J by 9 bases, with 13 bases between.

This clonotype has a handful of counts. The chain employs TRBV24-1 and TRBJ2-3, with TRBD2 matching over 11 bases. V shed 4 bases, J shed 1 base, and the junction held 3 bases outside the gene matches. From germline, CDR1 is KGHDR and CDR2 SFDVKD. This CDR3 comprises 16 residues. The CDR3 reads CATSDLLAGGTDTQYF. The CDR3 coding sequence is TGTGCCACCAGTGACCTACTAGCGGGGGGCACAGATACGCAGTATTTT.

This clonotype was counted a few times. V and J are TRBV14 and TRBJ2-5, with 8 bases identical to TRBD2. From germline, CDR1 is SGHDN and CDR2 FVKESK. CDR3 length: 14 residues. Trimming cost V 7 bases and J 6 bases; bases outside gene matches: 10. The CDR3 region has the DNA TGTGCCAGCAACCGGGCGGGAGGAACAAAGACCCAGTACTTC. This translates into CASNRAGGTKTQYF.

This clonotype was recorded at least ten times. This sequence joins TRBV5-1 and TRBJ2-7; D might be TRBD1 (5 bases). The germline V gene has CDR1 SGHRS and CDR2 YFSETQ. The CDR3 is made up of 14 amino acids. Trimming removed 4 bases from V and 0 bases from J, with 11 bases in between. The CDR3 DNA is TGCGCCAGCAGCAGTTGGGGCAGCTCCTACGAGCAGTACTTC. This encodes CASSSWGSSYEQYF.

CDR3 protein: CASSFSGRAAAEQFF. CDR3 in DNA: TGTGCCAGCAGTTTTAGCGGGAGGGCCGCAGCTGAGCAGTTCTTC. The V and J genes are TRBV12-3 or TRBV12-4 and TRBJ2-1; 11 nucleotides agree with TRBD2. The CDR3 covers 15 residues. V lost 3 bases, J lost 9 bases, and 7 bases stayed unmatched.